This T cell receptor (beta chain) came from a study of T cell changes during pregnancy in multiple sclerosis. The J segment lost 0 bases and the V segment lost 0 bases, leaving 10 bases of the junction unmatched. Looked up from germline, CDR1 is SGHKS and CDR2 is YYEKEE (reference sequence). There are 18 residues in the CDR3. Sequencing used immunoSEQ multiplex PCR; TCRdb keeps in-frame clones, though not all of them. The sample carries tens of thousands of clones, over 95% recorded once. The receptor was isolated from a female donor with multiple sclerosis, enrolled in a pregnancy study. J is TRBJ2-7 and V is TRBV5-5; 9 bases match TRBD2. The sample consisted of CD8+ T cells from peripheral blood mononuclear cells, taken after pregnancy. The CDR3 DNA follows: TGTGCCAGCAGCTTGGCTGCGGGAGGGCCTCGGAGCTCCTACGAGCAGTACTTC. Amino acid sequence: CASSLAAGGPRSSYEQYF. Full variable domain (remainder filled in from reference TRBV5-5 and TRBJ2-7): DAGVTQSPTHLIKTRGQQVTLRCSPISGHKSVSWYQQVLGQGPQFIFQYYEKEERGRGNFPDRFSARQFPNYSSELNVNALLLGDSALYLCASSLAAGGPRSSYEQYFGPGTRLTVT.